A single sample is the source of the 17 T cell receptor beta chains below, sequenced in a study of T cells in narcolepsy (dated 2018 in TCRdb). Receptor libraries were prepared by the immunoSEQ multiplex PCR assay. Imported from immuneACCESS, the table was reduced by TCRdb to in-frame sequences with V and J called. These copies leave out some clones; in studies compared against another copy, an unresolved V gene accounts for under half, and the cause of the remainder is not known. The table for this sample lists 20,000 to 30,000 clones; approximately 85% of them were counted only once. Of the sample, less than 1.5% falls within the top ten clones. Specimen: CD45RA- memory CD4+ T cells from PBMCs. The sample's cell subset or site label is to be understood as: memory T cells sorted ex vivo from peripheral blood. The receptors come from a human donor with narcolepsy.

This chain joins TRBV10-3 and TRBJ1-2; TRBD1 is a possible D gene (6 bases). Germline CDR1 reads ENHRY; CDR2 reads SYGVKD. The CDR3 is 15 residues long. Between the trimmed V and J ends, which lost 4 bases and 3 bases, there was a span of 15 bases. This CDR3 reads CAISGGQKKDYGYTF. DNA of the CDR3: TGTGCCATCAGTGGAGGACAGAAGAAAGACTATGGCTACACCTTC.

In this sample, this clone turned up a few times. The V and J genes are TRBV7-2 and TRBJ1-5, with a weak D call TRBD1 (6 bases). Deletions cut 5 bases from V and 4 bases from J, with 6 bases between. CDR3 length equals 12 residues. The V gene's germline CDR1 is SGHTA and CDR2 FQGNSA. The DNA for the CDR3 is TGTGCCAGCAGCCAGGGGAATCAGCCCCAGCATTTT. As protein: CASSQGNQPQHF.

The chain is built from TRBV18 and TRBJ2-7, with 10 nucleotides matching TRBD1. The CDR3 sequence is 15 residues long. V shed 0 bases and J 6 bases; nucleotides not matched to a gene: 5. Germline loops: CDR1 KGHSH, CDR2 LQKENI. The CDR3 sequence is CASSPPRTGGIEQYF. In DNA form, the CDR3 reads TGTGCCAGCTCACCACCAAGGACAGGGGGGATCGAGCAGTACTTC.

The chain joins TRBV27 to TRBJ1-5, with D uncertain. V shed 4 bases and J shed 5 bases, with 9 bases lying between them. Germline V CDR1 and CDR2: MNHEY, SMNVEV (reference sequence). The CDR3 contains 13 residues. CDR3: CASSYTLDQPQHF. In DNA form, the CDR3 reads TGTGCCAGCAGTTACACCCTGGATCAGCCCCAGCATTTT.

This clone was detected a few times. The rearrangement uses TRBV5-4 and TRBJ1-3, with D possibly being TRBD1 (5 bases). This CDR3 comprises 14 residues. V lost 6 bases to trimming and J lost 3 bases, with 13 bases between them. Per germline, CDR1 SGHNT and CDR2 YYREEE (reference sequence). DNA of the CDR3: TGTGCCAGCAACAATCAGGGAAGTGGAAACACCATATATTTT. Protein: CASNNQGSGNTIYF.

The J gene is TRBJ2-1, the V gene TRBV5-6; TRBD1 matches 8 bases. V lost 5 bases, J lost 7 bases, and 8 bases stayed unmatched. Germline lookup yields CDR1 SGHDT and CDR2 YYEEEE. CDR3 length equals 14 residues. As DNA, the CDR3 is TGTGCCAGCAGTCCTGGGACAGGTGAGAATGAGCAGTTCTTC. It translates to CASSPGTGENEQFF.

The rearrangement uses TRBV30 and TRBJ2-3; D possibly corresponds to TRBD1 (5 bases). The V gene lost 1 base and the J gene lost 5 bases, with 13 bases spanning the gap. This CDR3 has 14 amino acids. CDR1 GTSNPN and CDR2 SVGIG come from the germline V gene (reference sequence). The DNA for the CDR3 is TGTGCCTGGAGTGGGCGCCCTAGGGGAGATACGCAGTATTTT. It translates to CAWSGRPRGDTQYF.

V gene TRBV7-6 combines with J gene TRBJ1-2; a possible D gene is TRBD1 (5 bases). Germline CDR1 is SGHVS and CDR2 is FNYEAQ. The CDR3 consists of 14 residues. Trimming cost V 2 bases and J 6 bases, with 13 bases left between them. The CDR3 loop is CASSLSRGTDGYTF. Here the CDR3 DNA reads TGTGCCAGCAGCTTATCCCGCGGGACGGATGGCTACACCTTC.

This chain connects TRBV11-3 to TRBJ1-1; D not certain. Germline V CDR1 and CDR2: SGHNT, YENEEA. Trimming cost V 4 bases and J 4 bases, with 10 bases left between them. This CDR3 comprises 13 residues. In nucleotides, the CDR3 is TGTGCCAGCAGCTCCAGGTTGGGCACTGAAGCTTTCTTT. It yields the protein CASSSRLGTEAFF. The variable domain in full, completed from reference TRBV11-3 and TRBJ1-1, reads EAGVVQSPRYKIIEKKQPVAFWCNPISGHNTLYWYLQNLGQGPELLIRYENEEAVDDSQLPKDRFSAERLKGVDSTLKIQPAELGDSAVYLCASSSRLGTEAFFGQGTRLTVV.

The CDR3 DNA reads as TGTGCCAGCGTCCCAGGGGGGTTCTCCTACGAGCAGTACTTC. This sequence encodes CASVPGGFSYEQYF. The chain links TRBV7-9 to TRBJ2-7; a possible D gene is TRBD1 (7 bases). CDR3 length: 14 amino acids. Germline CDR1 is SEHNR and CDR2 is FQNEAQ (reference sequence). Trimming shortened V by 8 bases and J by 0 bases, and 14 bases separated the two germline ends.

The J gene is TRBJ2-5, the V gene TRBV7-8; the D gene is possibly TRBD1 (6 bases). The J call could be wrong; TRBJ2-7 is a better fit for the DNA end. The CDR3 consists of 14 residues. Germline V gene sequence: CDR1 SGHVS, CDR2 FQNEAQ. The chain's CDR3 is CASSSTGMQDEQYF. For the CDR3, the DNA is TGTGCCAGCAGCTCAACAGGGATGCAAGACGAGCAGTACTTC.

The chain recombines TRBV2 with TRBJ2-2; 9 bases agree with TRBD1. This CDR3 spans 15 amino acids. The trim removed 2 bases at V and 5 bases at J, leaving 3 bases unmatched. CDR1 is SNHLY and CDR2 is FYNNEI in the germline V gene. CDR3 nucleotides: TGTGCCAGCAGTGAAATGGACAGGGGTACCGGGGAGCTGTTTTTT. Translated: CASSEMDRGTGELFF.

This clone was seen more than once but under ten times. This chain uses TRBV28 with TRBJ1-3; D may be TRBD1 (5 bases). V lost 2 bases to trimming and J lost 2 bases, with 19 bases between them. CDR1 and CDR2 from the germline V gene are MDHEN and SYDVKM. CDR3 length: 18 amino acids. In nucleotides, the CDR3 is TGTGCCAGCAGTTTACCCCTGGCGGGTTGGGGGGCTGGAAACACCATATATTTT. Translating it yields CASSLPLAGWGAGNTIYF.

DNA for the CDR3: TGTGCCACCAGCAGCATCCGGGAAGGTGAAAAACTGTTTTTT. This gives the protein CATSSIREGEKLFF. J is TRBJ1-4 and V is TRBV15; the D is unclear. CDR1 and CDR2 (germline): LNHNV, YYDKDF (reference sequence). The CDR3 runs 14 residues. V lost 3 bases, J lost 7 bases, and 12 bases lay in between.

CDR3 sequence reads: CSVVQGAGWDTQYF. The CDR3 DNA reads TGCAGCGTCGTTCAGGGGGCCGGTTGGGATACGCAGTATTTT. The chain joins TRBV29-1 to TRBJ2-3, with TRBD1 identical over 8 bases. V was clipped by 6 bases and J by 6 bases; unmatched bases: 11. The CDR3 consists of 14 residues. Per germline, CDR1 SQVTM and CDR2 ANQGSEA.

The table lists this clone with a count of one. This chain connects TRBV19 to TRBJ2-7, with 9 bases matching TRBD2. Germline V gene lookup returns CDR1 LNHDA and CDR2 SQIVND (reference sequence). There are 14 residues in the CDR3. J lost 7 bases, V lost 5 bases, and 9 bases had no gene match. DNA for the CDR3: TGTGCCAGTAGTTCTACCGGGACTAGCCCAGAGCAGTACTTC. Translating it yields CASSSTGTSPEQYF.

The gene calls are TRBV9 and TRBJ1-3; 7 nucleotides match TRBD1. Germline values: CDR1 SGDLS, CDR2 YYNGEE. The ends lost 4 bases at V and 4 bases at J; junction bases unmatched: 8. This CDR3 has 15 amino acids. The CDR3, as DNA: TGTGCCAGCAGCAGGAGCACAGGGGTCGGAAACACCATATATTTT. Amino acids: CASSRSTGVGNTIYF.